This T cell receptor (beta chain) was recorded in a study of tumor and adjacent non-tumor tissue in lung cancer. Study in general: Stage I to III disease affected about nine men and roughly 5 women aged about 31 to 85.

Study observations and caveats: Shorter survival was associated with higher TCR diversity in tumors. Top 100 clones took a larger repertoire share in normal lung.

Turning to this clonotype: Its antigen is undetermined.

The CDR3 extends over 15 amino acids. V lost 4 bases to trimming and J lost 2 bases, with 13 bases between them. CDR1 and CDR2 (germline): LGHNA, YSLEER. A modified ARM-PCR protocol with three rounds of nested PCR amplified TCRbeta. TCRdb analysed the multiplex PCR reads with MiXCR anew, one entry per CDR3 protein. The sample comprises roughly 200,000 distinct CDR3 sequences, about 76% of which are singletons, and under 30% rests with the top ten. No cell sorting was done before RNA was extracted from the tissue. Donors were chemotherapy-naive, newly diagnosed lung cancer surgical patients in China, August–late 2014.

V and J are TRBV4-3 and TRBJ2-3; no definite D call. The sample taken for sequencing was lung tumor tissue. This receptor was obtained from a man aged 55 to 70 with non-small cell lung cancer. CDR3 bases: TGCGCCAGCAGCCTCAACCGCCTGAACACAGATACGCAGTATTTT. Translation: CASSLNRLNTDTQYF.